The following is a TCR beta chain sequence with its context. Its antigen remains unidentified. TCRdb keeps only in-frame clones here, not all; method: immunoSEQ multiplex PCR. The table records some 110,000 clones, approximately 90% of them present only once. Unmatched junction bases numbered 6, after V lost 1 base and J lost 6 bases. Germline-derived CDR1 and CDR2 are LNHNV and YYDKDF (reference sequence). The CDR3 runs to 15 residues. These data come from a study of cytomegalovirus exposure and HLA in healthy donors. The study, taken as a whole, reports: Investigators reported 150 to 200 TCR beta chains as tied to cytomegalovirus. There were a few CMV-associated chains whose specificity for CMV antigens was confirmed in vitro. Generally TCR sequences proved uncommon, though certain public TCRs appeared in numerous donors.

This TCR came from a woman aged 18-29 years in good health and CMV-seropositive. This chain uses TRBV15 with TRBJ1-5; TRBD1 matches 7 bases. The specimen sequenced was PBMCs. This chain's CDR3 is CATSRVRHRGQPQHF. CDR3 nucleotides: TGTGCCACCAGCAGAGTTAGACACAGGGGTCAGCCCCAGCATTTT.